Listed below are T cell receptor beta chains from one sample, sequenced in a study of monozygotic twins with inflammatory bowel disease. Reprocessing the 5' RACE reads, TCRdb reports a single entry for every CDR3 protein and omits DNA. In all, the sample yields 85,000 to 110,000 distinct CDR3 sequences. Sequencing input: blood. The receptors shown here come from a human donor with ulcerative colitis or Crohn's disease, or a healthy co-twin of an affected twin (not recorded which). Each CDR3 is given with its conserved first and last residue. Fields, in order: J gene, V gene, CDR3 protein.

>TRBJ1-5|TRBV10-3
CAISATERGGGQPQHF
>TRBJ2-7|TRBV12-3/TRBV12-4
CASSNGHEQYF
>TRBJ2-3|TRBV12-3/TRBV12-4
CASPSGFRDTQYF
>TRBJ2-2|TRBV6-1
CASSVEVFGELLF
>TRBJ2-5|TRBV20-1
CSAYDRVAILQETQYF
>TRBJ2-7|TRBV30
CAWSDGASYEQYF
>TRBJ1-2|TRBV7-8
CASSLDGRPTNYGYTF
>TRBJ2-2|TRBV7-7
CASSLAPTGVRGELFF
>TRBJ2-7|TRBV11-2
CASSSGLAGPVRSIYEQYF
>TRBJ2-1|TRBV5-1
CASSDGQGSYNEQFF
>TRBJ2-2|TRBV30
CAWKEQGIPGELFF
>TRBJ2-1|TRBV18
CASSPIPLLAGAENEQFF
>TRBJ1-1|TRBV19
CASNLSPANTEAFF
>TRBJ2-7|TRBV5-1
CASSFRVSRDEQYF
>TRBJ2-6|TRBV10-3
CAISESGTGANVLTF
>TRBJ1-5|TRBV12-3/TRBV12-4
CASSFAGHQPQHF
>TRBJ1-4|TRBV20-1
CSARGRGFEKLFF
>TRBJ2-6|TRBV14
CASSRQQGAGGANVLTF
>TRBJ1-5|TRBV4-3
CASSQDGGYSNQPQHF
>TRBJ1-2|TRBV19
CASSEELTGGRLGYTF
>TRBJ2-7|TRBV3-1
CASSHFYEQYF
>TRBJ2-2|TRBV5-6
CASSPYKWGTSNTGELFF
>TRBJ2-4|TRBV14
CASSLVGALNIQYF
>TRBJ1-2|TRBV6-1
CASSLQGQGVHGYTF
>TRBJ1-1|TRBV29-1
CSVERGVGTEAFF
>TRBJ1-5|TRBV15
CATKGAYQPQHF
>TRBJ2-7|TRBV20-1
CSARDLAVIPYEQYF
>TRBJ2-3|TRBV15
CATSRDSAANRDTQYF
>TRBJ2-7|TRBV20-1
CSAMVQASPYAQYF
>TRBJ2-7|TRBV4-2
CASSQPLYGVEQYF
>TRBJ2-3|TRBV20-1
CSAGTADTQYF
>TRBJ1-3|TRBV7-2
CASSLQYISGNTIYF
>TRBJ2-7|TRBV29-1
CSVWEPYNEQYF
>TRBJ2-3|TRBV20-1
CSARTSGRVVDTQYF
>TRBJ2-5|TRBV11-1
CASRQTVLLQETQYF
>TRBJ1-2|TRBV7-2
CASSSVLTGSGYTF
>TRBJ2-6|TRBV24-1
CATSISSGANVLTF
>TRBJ2-7|TRBV4-2
CASSQGVQGYYEQYF
>TRBJ1-2|TRBV2
CASRIPDRGHGYTF
>TRBJ2-3|TRBV20-1
CSVKGHSVDTQYF
>TRBJ2-7|TRBV15
CATSTRDYSYEQYF
>TRBJ1-6|TRBV6-1
CASNPSRVGNSPLHF
>TRBJ2-3|TRBV5-4
CASSLGTAQYF
>TRBJ1-1|TRBV5-1
CASSWESFTEAFF
>TRBJ2-2|TRBV28
CASSSPPRTNTGELFF
>TRBJ2-7|TRBV5-4
CASSPPDRAPEQYF
>TRBJ2-2|TRBV28
CASIWGRRPLNTGELFF
>TRBJ2-7|TRBV6-1
CASRQRSGTGEYEQYF